The 5 T cell receptor beta chains below were found in one sample sequenced in a study of siplizumab effects on memory and regulatory T cells. Measured with immunoSEQ multiplex PCR; TCRdb has only the in-frame clones, and not every one. The sample carries about 110,000 clones, around 90% recorded once. The specimen sequenced was CD4+ T cells sorted from blood. These receptors originate from a human donor in good health.

The chain joins TRBV30 to TRBJ2-5; TRBD2 aligns across 7 bases. The CDR3 is 15 amino acids. The germline CDR1 and CDR2 sequences are GTSNPN and SVGIG (reference sequence). The V gene end was trimmed by 4 bases and the J gene end by 7 bases; junction bases not matched to a gene: 15. This CDR3 reads CAWIPVGGRMGTQYF. As DNA, the CDR3 is TGTGCCTGGATACCCGTTGGCGGGAGAATGGGGACCCAGTACTTC.

This clone is a singleton in its sample. J is TRBJ2-3 and V is TRBV27; perhaps TRBD2 as D (5 bases). Trimming shortened V by 3 bases and J by 0 bases, and 19 bases separated the two germline ends. The germline CDR1 and CDR2 sequences are MNHEY and SMNVEV (reference sequence). The CDR3 length is 18 residues. In nucleotides, the CDR3 is TGTGCCAGCAGTTTTTGGTTCCCTCCAAGGACTAGCACAGATACGCAGTATTTT. It specifies CASSFWFPPRTSTDTQYF.

V and J are TRBV7-9 and TRBJ2-5; 9 bases line up with TRBD2. J lost 11 bases, V lost 1 base, and 14 bases had no gene match. Per germline, CDR1 SEHNR and CDR2 FQNEAQ (reference sequence). CDR3 size: 16 residues. The CDR3 reads CASSLGGAGGLWEQYF. As DNA, the CDR3 is TGTGCCAGCAGCTTAGGGGGAGCGGGAGGACTGTGGGAGCAGTACTTC.

V is TRBV10-3 and J is TRBJ2-4, with D perhaps given as TRBD1 or TRBD2 (5 bases each). CDR1 is ENHRY, CDR2 SYGVKD, per germline. This CDR3 spans 17 amino acids. Trimming pared 2 bases from V and 0 bases from J, leaving 14 bases between. This chain's CDR3 is CAISEGAEGLAKNIQYF. The CDR3 DNA reads TGTGCCATCAGTGAGGGGGCTGAGGGGTTAGCCAAAAACATTCAGTACTTC.

This chain links TRBV4-1 with TRBJ2-2; D remains ambiguous. Trimming pared 2 bases from V and 0 bases from J, leaving 10 bases between. CDR3 size: 16 residues. Germline loops: CDR1 MGHRA, CDR2 YSYEKL. The CDR3, as DNA: TGCGCCAGCAGCCAATTCAGCCAGGCGAACACCGGGGAGCTGTTTTTT. Residues: CASSQFSQANTGELFF.